These 14 T cell receptor beta chains came from one sample sequenced in a study of spatial heterogeneity in lung cancer. General observations from the study: In tumors, expanded intratumoral alpha and beta TCR counts tracked mutation counts.

Each CDR3 protein gets one entry after TCRdb re-called the 5' RACE reads with MiXCR. The profile shows under 20,000 distinct CDR3 sequences, 7% to 8% of them singletons. Regarding time point: sample taken at primary tumor resection. The antigens these receptors bind are not known. The sequencing here drew on lung tumor tissue, taken at surgery. These receptors all stem from a female donor with early-stage non-small cell lung cancer.

This clonotype was observed at least ten times. The V gene is TRBV19, the J gene TRBJ2-5; no reliable D call. Germline V gene data show CDR1 as LNHDA and CDR2 as SQIVND (reference sequence). CDR3 length: 13 amino acids. Trimming took 3 bases from V and 2 from J, leaving 7 bases between them. The CDR3 coding sequence is TGTGCCAGTAGTATTGGGGTTCAAGAGACCCAGTACTTC. The encoded protein is CASSIGVQETQYF.

This clonotype was counted ten times or more. In DNA form, the CDR3 reads TGCAGTGCTCCCCCCTCCAGGGGAGGGGAAAAACTGTTTTTT. Residues: CSAPPSRGGEKLFF. The chain joins TRBV20-1 to TRBJ1-4; tentative D call: TRBD1 (6 bases). Germline assignment: CDR1 DFQATT and CDR2 SNEGSKA (reference sequence). Trimming removed 5 bases from V and 8 bases from J, with 18 bases in between. This CDR3 has 14 amino acids.

In this sample, this clonotype turned up many times. The chain uses TRBV18 and TRBJ2-5; no reliable D call. CDR1 is KGHSH and CDR2 is LQKENI in the germline V gene. The CDR3 is 15 amino acids. Trimming shortened V by 4 bases and J by 5 bases, and 17 bases separated the two germline ends. The CDR3 DNA is TGTGCCAGCTCACGCACGGACGGACGGGTCGAGACCCAGTACTTC. This sequence encodes CASSRTDGRVETQYF.

By share, this clonotype ranks as medium-sized. V is TRBV7-9 and J is TRBJ2-1, with TRBD2 as a possible D gene (6 bases). Germline V lookup: CDR1 SEHNR, CDR2 FQNEAQ (reference sequence). Trimming left V 3 bases short and J 7 bases short, with 10 bases between. CDR3 length: 13 residues. The CDR3 is CASSLAGGNEQFF. CDR3 in DNA: TGTGCCAGCAGCTTGGCAGGAGGGAATGAGCAGTTCTTC.

This chain links TRBV9 with TRBJ1-1; possible D gene TRBD1, 5 bases. This CDR3 has 15 amino acids. Trimming took 0 bases from V and 0 from J, leaving 9 bases between them. The germline CDR1 and CDR2 sequences are SGDLS and YYNGEE. CDR3 coding DNA: TGTGCCAGCAGCGTAGACGACAGATTGAACACTGAAGCTTTCTTT. Protein sequence: CASSVDDRLNTEAFF.

The CDR3 sequence: CASSVLAKNIQYF. The CDR3, as DNA: TGTGCCAGCAGTGTACTAGCCAAAAACATTCAGTACTTC. The chain has TRBV28 and TRBJ2-4; D is undetermined. The length of the CDR3 is 13 residues. V was clipped by 5 bases and J by 0 bases, with 5 bases between them. CDR1 and CDR2 from the germline V gene are MDHEN and SYDVKM.

This clonotype qualifies as large. The V and J genes are TRBV12-3 or TRBV12-4 and TRBJ1-2; possible D gene TRBD1, 5 bases. The CDR3 contains 16 residues. V lost 5 bases, J lost 3 bases, and 19 bases lay in between. This CDR3 reads CASSPYSGGGDYGYTF. In DNA, the CDR3 is TGTGCCAGCAGTCCTTACTCGGGGGGAGGTGACTATGGCTACACCTTC.

Remarks on this clonotype: It may be a read error: a sequence one base away is much more abundant. The genes are TRBV9 and TRBJ2-1; D assignment may be TRBD1 or TRBD2 (6 bases each). There are 16 residues in the CDR3. CDR1 is SGDLS, CDR2 YYNGEE, per germline. CDR3 in DNA: TGTGCCAGCAGCGTAGTAGGGCAGGGGCGGGACAATGAGCAGATCTTC. As protein: CASSVVGQGRDNEQIF.

At least ten counts were recorded for this clonotype. The gene calls are TRBV6-6 and TRBJ1-5, with unresolved D. Between the trimmed V and J ends, which lost 2 bases and 0 bases, there was a span of 8 bases. In germline, CDR1 is MNHNY, CDR2 SVGAGI (reference sequence). The CDR3 has 15 residues. The CDR3 sequence: CASSYADYSNQPQHF. The CDR3 DNA follows: TGTGCCAGCAGTTACGCAGATTATAGCAATCAGCCCCAGCATTTT.

Ten or more counts support this clonotype. The chain uses TRBV7-6 and TRBJ2-7; D is uncertain. There are 13 residues in the CDR3. With 7 bases removed from V and 3 bases from J, the gap between germline ends came to 13 bases. Germline CDR1 SGHVS, CDR2 FNYEAQ. The CDR3: CASTGYAFYEQYF. CDR3 DNA sequence: TGTGCCAGCACCGGGTATGCATTCTACGAGCAGTACTTC.

In its sample, this clonotype was seen many times. The chain couples TRBV30 to TRBJ2-7; weak D call: TRBD2 (5 bases). The germline V gene has CDR1 GTSNPN and CDR2 SVGIG (reference sequence). CDR3 length: 14 amino acids. V was cut by 3 bases and J by 2 bases, with 14 bases left in between. The CDR3 DNA sequence: TGTGCCTGGAGCCCTACCCTGAGGGCCTACGAGCAGTACTTC. This codes for CAWSPTLRAYEQYF.

This clonotype has ten or more counts. The V and J genes are TRBV20-1 and TRBJ1-2; weak D call: TRBD1 (5 bases). V lost 3 bases, J lost 6 bases, and 17 bases lay in between. Germline V CDR1 and CDR2: DFQATT, SNEGSKA (reference sequence). The CDR3 consists of 14 residues. The CDR3 DNA is TGCAGTGCTAGCCCCGGGGCAATGAATAATGGCTACACCTTC. Its translation: CSASPGAMNNGYTF.

This clonotype was seen many times. CDR3 sequence (DNA): TGTGCCAGCAGTGATCGGATTCCCTACGAGCAGTACTTC. Translating gives CASSDRIPYEQYF. The chain has TRBV2 and TRBJ2-7; D unresolved. Trimming pared 3 bases from V and 2 bases from J, leaving 8 bases between. This CDR3 has 13 amino acids. Germline-derived CDR1 and CDR2 are SNHLY and FYNNEI.

The chain couples TRBV4-1 to TRBJ1-5; tentatively, D is TRBD1 (6 bases). V gave up 2 bases and J gave up 7 bases, with 15 bases separating them. CDR1 and CDR2 (germline): MGHRA, YSYEKL. The CDR3 is made up of 15 amino acids. The CDR3 is CASSQLPGTGQPQHF. CDR3 coding DNA: TGCGCCAGCAGCCAATTACCAGGTACAGGGCAGCCCCAGCATTTT.